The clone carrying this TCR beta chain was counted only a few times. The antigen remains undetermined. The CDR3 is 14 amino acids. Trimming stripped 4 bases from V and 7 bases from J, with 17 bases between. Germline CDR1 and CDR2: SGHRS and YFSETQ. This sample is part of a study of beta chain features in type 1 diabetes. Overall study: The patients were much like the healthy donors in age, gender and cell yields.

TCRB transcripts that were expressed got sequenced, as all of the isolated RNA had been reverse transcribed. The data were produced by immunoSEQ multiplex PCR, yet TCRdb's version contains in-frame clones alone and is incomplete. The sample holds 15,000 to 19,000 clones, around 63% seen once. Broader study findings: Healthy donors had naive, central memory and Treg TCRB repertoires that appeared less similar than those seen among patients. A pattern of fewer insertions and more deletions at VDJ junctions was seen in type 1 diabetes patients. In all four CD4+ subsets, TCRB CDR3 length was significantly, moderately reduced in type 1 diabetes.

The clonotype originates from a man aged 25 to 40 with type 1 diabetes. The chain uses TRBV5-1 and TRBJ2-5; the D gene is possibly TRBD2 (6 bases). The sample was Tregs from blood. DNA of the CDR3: TGCGCCAGCAGCGATCCGACTAGGTTTCGGACCCAGTACTTC. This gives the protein CASSDPTRFRTQYF. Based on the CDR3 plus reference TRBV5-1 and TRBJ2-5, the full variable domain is KAGVTQTPRYLIKTRGQQVTLSCSPISGHRSVSWYQQTPGQGLQFLFEYFSETQRNKGNFPGRFSGRQFSNSRSEMNVSTLELGDSALYLCASSDPTRFRTQYFGPGTRLLVL.